This T cell receptor beta chain is drawn from a study of T cells after yellow fever vaccination. The wider study: Low-cell-number fractions underwent preparation using SMART-Seq v4 Ultra Low Input. Whole-study results and caveats: Reappearing after the booster were most of the clones from primary vaccination (about 96% CD4, approximately 88% CD8). By day 5 rather than day 15, the secondary response had peaked, though it was weaker.

This CDR3 spans 12 amino acids. The V end was cut by 6 bases, the J end by 8 bases, with 11 bases between. The germline CDR1 and CDR2 sequences are DFQATT and SNEGSKA (reference sequence). Template-switching 5'RACE yielded the TCR cDNA; a universal primer site and UMIs were added in the process. Each CDR3 protein is one row after TCRdb ran MiXCR on the 5' RACE reads. In the table there are under 400,000 distinct CDR3 sequences, approximately 12% of which are singletons. Only a few counts were recorded for this clonotype. Its antigen is not known. The input for sequencing was CD4+ T cells sorted from PBMCs, taken 15 days after the yellow fever booster vaccination. This clonotype was sampled from a man younger than 35 who received the YFV17D yellow fever vaccine. This chain joins TRBV20-1 and TRBJ1-6; D is unresolved. In DNA, the CDR3 is TGCAGTGCACTTACTGGAGATTCACCCCTCCACTTT. It translates to CSALTGDSPLHF.